Sequencing of this T cell receptor (beta chain) was carried out in a study of vaccination and CD4 T cells after COVID-19. In the study overall: A vaccine, either BNT162b2 or mRNA-1273, was given to participants in two doses. Overlapping spike peptides from SARS-CoV-2, HCoV-NL63, HCoV-OC43 and HCoV-229E served to stimulate the cells.

This clonotype was seen a few times. As yet, its antigen is unknown. Treatment defined: 10-day PBMC culture with coronavirus spike peptide pools or control peptides (ViraFEST assay). V lost 0 bases, J lost 8 bases, and 10 bases stayed unmatched. CDR3 length equals 17 residues. The germline gives CDR1 SGHVS, CDR2 FQNEAQ. Sequencing of the DNA from cultured CD4+ T cells was carried out with the Oncomine TCR Beta short-read assay. In this case, cultured CD4+ T cells provided the extracted genomic DNA. Each CDR3 protein is one row after TCRdb ran MiXCR on the PCR reads. The top ten clones hold 9% to 15% of a sample with 15,000 or so distinct CDR3 sequences, roughly a fifth of them seen once. The study, taken as a whole, reports: Spike mono-reactivity applied to 304 of 307 vaccine-specific clones detected in convalescent patients.

The input for sequencing was CD4+ T cells from blood, cultured in vitro, taken before SARS-CoV-2 vaccination. The TCR was taken from a human donor who received a COVID-19 vaccine. The V and J genes are TRBV7-8 and TRBJ1-4; 9 nucleotides match TRBD1. The CDR3 sequence: CASSLAAFTGGAEKLFF. In DNA form, the CDR3 reads TGTGCCAGCAGCTTAGCCGCCTTTACAGGGGGCGCCGAAAAACTGTTTTTT.